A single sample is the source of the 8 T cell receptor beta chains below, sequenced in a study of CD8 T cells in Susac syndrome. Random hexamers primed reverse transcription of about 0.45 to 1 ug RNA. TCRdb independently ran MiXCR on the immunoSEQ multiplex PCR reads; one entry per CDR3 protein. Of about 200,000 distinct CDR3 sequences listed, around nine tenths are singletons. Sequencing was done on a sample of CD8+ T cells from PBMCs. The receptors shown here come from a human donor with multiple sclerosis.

This CDR3 is CASSEGVDQPQHF. In DNA, the CDR3 is TGCGCCAGCAGTGAAGGCGTGGATCAGCCCCAGCATTTT. V gene TRBV23-1 combines with J gene TRBJ1-5; D unresolved. TRBV23-1 falls under the ORF class, with uncertain function. The CDR3 covers 13 residues. V lost 5 bases and J 5 bases, leaving 10 bases between the germline ends.

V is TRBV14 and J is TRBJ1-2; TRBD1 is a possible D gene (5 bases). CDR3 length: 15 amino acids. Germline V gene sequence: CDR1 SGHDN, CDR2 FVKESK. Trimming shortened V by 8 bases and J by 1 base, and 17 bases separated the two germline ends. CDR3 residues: CASRRGDGSNYGYTF. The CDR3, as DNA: TGTGCCAGCCGAAGAGGGGATGGGAGTAACTATGGCTACACCTTC.

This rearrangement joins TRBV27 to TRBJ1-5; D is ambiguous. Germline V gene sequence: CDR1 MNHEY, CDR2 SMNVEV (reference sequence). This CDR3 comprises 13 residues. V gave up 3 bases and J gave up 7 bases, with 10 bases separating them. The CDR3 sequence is CASSFGRQQPQHF. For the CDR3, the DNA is TGTGCCAGCAGTTTTGGCCGACAACAGCCCCAGCATTTT.

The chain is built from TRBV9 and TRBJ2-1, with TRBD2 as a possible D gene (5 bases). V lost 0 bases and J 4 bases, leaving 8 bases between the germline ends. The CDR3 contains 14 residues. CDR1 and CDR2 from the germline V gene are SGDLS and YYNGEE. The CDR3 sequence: CASSVERGYNEQFF. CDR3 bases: TGTGCCAGCAGCGTAGAACGGGGATACAATGAGCAGTTCTTC.

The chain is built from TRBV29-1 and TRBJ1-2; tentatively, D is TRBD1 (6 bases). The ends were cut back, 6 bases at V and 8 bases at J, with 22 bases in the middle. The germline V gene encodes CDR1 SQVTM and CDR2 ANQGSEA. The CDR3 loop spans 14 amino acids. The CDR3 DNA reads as TGCAGCGTCCACTTGGATGACAGGTTGGGGGGCTACACCTTC. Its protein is CSVHLDDRLGGYTF. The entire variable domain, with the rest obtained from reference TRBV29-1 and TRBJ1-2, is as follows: SAVISQKPSRDICQRGTSLTIQCQVDSQVTMMFWYRQQPGQSLTLIATANQGSEATYESGFVIDKFPISRPNLTFSTLTVSNMSPEDSSIYLCSVHLDDRLGGYTFGSGTRLTVV.

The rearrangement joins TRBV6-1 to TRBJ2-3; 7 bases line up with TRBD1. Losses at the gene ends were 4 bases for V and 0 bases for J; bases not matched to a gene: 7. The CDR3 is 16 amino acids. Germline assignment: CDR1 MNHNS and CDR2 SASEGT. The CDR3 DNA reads TGTGCCAGCAGTGGATGGGACAGCACTAGCACAGATACGCAGTATTTT. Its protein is CASSGWDSTSTDTQYF.

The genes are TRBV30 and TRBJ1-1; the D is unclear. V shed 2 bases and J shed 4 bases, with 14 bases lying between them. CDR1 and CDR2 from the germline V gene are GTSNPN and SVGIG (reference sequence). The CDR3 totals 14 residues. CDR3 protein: CAWSWGIVGTEAFF. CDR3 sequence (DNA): TGTGCCTGGAGTTGGGGAATCGTGGGCACTGAAGCTTTCTTT.

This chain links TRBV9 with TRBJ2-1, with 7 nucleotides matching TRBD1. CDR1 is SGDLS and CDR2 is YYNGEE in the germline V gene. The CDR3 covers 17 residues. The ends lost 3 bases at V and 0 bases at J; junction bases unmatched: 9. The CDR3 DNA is TGTGCCAGCAGCGGACAGGGCGCCCGGGGCTCCTACAATGAGCAGTTCTTC. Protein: CASSGQGARGSYNEQFF.